Following are 17 T cell receptor beta chains from one sample sequenced in a study of OX40 agonist ivuxolimab in advanced cancers. Produced via immunoSEQ multiplex PCR; TCRdb's table is partial and in-frame only. Of 7,500 to 10,000 clones detected, roughly 70% appear once; the ten largest clones hold roughly a quarter. The material sequenced was CD4+ or CD8+ T cells sorted from blood, taken in a trial of the OX40 agonist ivuxolimab. The receptor set was obtained from an adult with an advanced solid tumor such as melanoma, head and neck, liver or kidney cancer.

The rearrangement uses TRBV4-2 and TRBJ1-5; D is possibly TRBD1 (5 bases). V was pared by 0 bases and J by 1 base, with 13 bases between. The CDR3 extends over 17 amino acids. The V gene's germline CDR1 is LGHNA and CDR2 YNFKEQ. The CDR3 DNA reads as TGTGCCAGCAGCCAAGACGATCAGAGACAGAGCAATCAGCCCCAGCATTTT. Amino acids: CASSQDDQRQSNQPQHF.

The J gene is TRBJ2-5, the V gene TRBV6-1, with D perhaps matching TRBD1 or TRBD2 (5 bases each). V gave up 1 base and J gave up 0 bases, with 12 bases separating them. Germline loops: CDR1 MNHNS, CDR2 SASEGT. This CDR3 has 16 residues. In DNA, the CDR3 is TGTGCCAGCAGTGAAGTCGGGGTGGGGGACCAAGAGACCCAGTACTTC. It codes for CASSEVGVGDQETQYF.

The rearrangement joins TRBV4-1 to TRBJ2-7; TRBD1 aligns across 8 bases. J lost 5 bases, V lost 0 bases, and 9 bases had no gene match. Germline V gene data show CDR1 as MGHRA and CDR2 as YSYEKL. The CDR3 totals 16 residues. The CDR3 sequence is CASSQDISQGANEQYF. The CDR3 DNA reads TGCGCCAGCAGCCAAGATATCAGTCAGGGGGCGAACGAGCAGTACTTC.

The chain joins TRBV7-2 to TRBJ2-7; D not resolved. Germline V gene sequence: CDR1 SGHTA, CDR2 FQGNSA. Between the trimmed V and J ends, which lost 5 bases and 3 bases, there was a span of 8 bases. This CDR3 region has 12 residues. The CDR3 loop is CASSPTGYEQYF. The CDR3 DNA reads TGTGCCAGCAGCCCGACTGGCTACGAGCAGTACTTC.

V and J are TRBV11-2 and TRBJ2-7; 9 bases are shared with TRBD2. Germline V gene lookup returns CDR1 SGHAT and CDR2 FQNNGV. The CDR3 is 15 residues long. V lost 1 base, J lost 3 bases, and 4 bases stayed unmatched. For the CDR3, the DNA is TGTGCCAGCAGCTTAGGACTAGCGGACTTCTACGAGCAGTACTTC. Its protein is CASSLGLADFYEQYF.

The chain joins TRBV7-9 to TRBJ2-7; 7 bases fit TRBD1. J lost 2 bases, V lost 5 bases, and 12 bases had no gene match. This CDR3 region has 16 residues. In germline, CDR1 is SEHNR, CDR2 FQNEAQ (reference sequence). The CDR3 nucleotides read TGTGCCAGCAGCCCAATAGACAGGGAAGGGACCTACGAGCAGTACTTC. It is translated as CASSPIDREGTYEQYF.

This clone was seen only a few times. This chain links TRBV4-1 with TRBJ2-7, with 7 bases identical to TRBD2. There are 15 residues in the CDR3. The germline V gene has CDR1 MGHRA and CDR2 YSYEKL. V lost 1 base to trimming and J lost 4 bases; unmatched junction nucleotides: 7. CDR3 amino acids: CASSQGLSSGYEQYF. The CDR3 coding sequence is TGCGCCAGCAGCCAAGGGTTGTCTAGCGGATACGAGCAGTACTTC.

This clone was counted a few times. The genes are TRBV2 and TRBJ1-4; the D is unclear. The CDR3 runs 11 residues. The germline CDR1 and CDR2 sequences are SNHLY and FYNNEI. Deletions cut 4 bases from V and 14 bases from J, with 11 bases between. The CDR3 protein is CASSVTEWLFF. CDR3 nucleotide sequence: TGTGCCAGCAGTGTGACGGAGTGGCTGTTTTTT.

The chain has TRBV15 and TRBJ2-2; tentatively, D is TRBD1 or TRBD2 (5 bases each). The germline gives CDR1 LNHNV, CDR2 YYDKDF (reference sequence). Trimming shortened V by 5 bases and J by 2 bases, and 9 bases separated the two germline ends. This CDR3 spans 14 amino acids. Here the CDR3 reads CATSLGANTGELFF. The CDR3 DNA reads TGTGCCACCAGCCTCGGGGCAAACACCGGGGAGCTGTTTTTT.

The V and J genes are TRBV25-1 and TRBJ1-6; maybe TRBD1 (6 bases). V was cut by 7 bases and J by 2 bases, with 12 bases left in between. Germline CDR1 and CDR2: MGHDK and SYGVNS. This CDR3 is built from 15 residues. This CDR3 is CASTVGGTYNSPLHF. The CDR3 DNA is TGTGCCAGCACCGTAGGGGGGACCTATAATTCACCCCTCCACTTT.

This clone was recorded only once. J is TRBJ2-1 and V is TRBV7-9, with TRBD1 matching 8 bases. This CDR3 comprises 19 residues. With V trimmed by 5 bases and J by 3 bases, 18 bases remained unmatched. Germline V CDR1 and CDR2: SEHNR, FQNEAQ (reference sequence). In DNA form, the CDR3 reads TGTGCCAGCAGCCCTCGGACAGGGTCCCGTACGAATAACTACAATGAGCAGTTCTTC. This encodes CASSPRTGSRTNNYNEQFF.

The chain is built from TRBV5-1 and TRBJ2-3; a weak D match, TRBD1 (5 bases). Germline CDR1 and CDR2: SGHRS and YFSETQ. The length of the CDR3 is 13 residues. Trimming left V 4 bases short and J 1 base short, with 7 bases between. CDR3 DNA sequence: TGCGCCAGCAGCCAAGGGGGCACAGATACGCAGTATTTT. This encodes CASSQGGTDTQYF. Complete variable domain (other parts from reference TRBV5-1 and TRBJ2-3): KAGVTQTPRYLIKTRGQQVTLSCSPISGHRSVSWYQQTPGQGLQFLFEYFSETQRNKGNFPGRFSGRQFSNSRSEMNVSTLELGDSALYLCASSQGGTDTQYFGPGTRLTVL.

The chain recombines TRBV27 with TRBJ2-7; D perhaps matches TRBD1 (6 bases). Germline V gene sequence: CDR1 MNHEY, CDR2 SMNVEV (reference sequence). With 5 bases removed from V and 1 base from J, the gap between germline ends came to 12 bases. CDR3 length equals 14 residues. CDR3 in amino acids: CASSVHRASYEQYF. CDR3 in DNA: TGTGCCAGCAGTGTCCACAGGGCTTCCTACGAGCAGTACTTC.

The chain recombines TRBV27 with TRBJ1-4; the D gene is possibly TRBD1 (6 bases). Trimming took 7 bases from V and 8 from J, leaving 23 bases between them. The CDR3 totals 16 residues. Germline V lookup: CDR1 MNHEY, CDR2 SMNVEV (reference sequence). DNA for the CDR3: TGTGCCAGCAATCTCACCGGGGGGCAGGGGTACGAAAAACTGTTTTTT. Protein sequence: CASNLTGGQGYEKLFF.

V gene TRBV9 combines with J gene TRBJ1-1; possible D gene TRBD1, 6 bases. Trimming stripped 0 bases from V and 4 bases from J, with 13 bases between. CDR3 length equals 15 residues. CDR1 and CDR2 (germline): SGDLS, YYNGEE. The CDR3 protein is CASSVGTGPGTEAFF. The CDR3 DNA sequence: TGTGCCAGCAGCGTAGGAACAGGGCCCGGCACTGAAGCTTTCTTT. Filled out from reference TRBV9 and TRBJ1-1, the complete variable domain reads DSGVTQTPKHLITATGQRVTLRCSPRSGDLSVYWYQQSLDQGLQFLIQYYNGEERAKGNILERFSAQQFPDLHSELNLSSLELGDSALYFCASSVGTGPGTEAFFGQGTRLTVV.

The count of this clone is one. The chain combines TRBV28 with TRBJ2-3; a possible D gene is TRBD2 (7 bases). The CDR3 extends over 16 amino acids. Germline lookup yields CDR1 MDHEN and CDR2 SYDVKM. Trimming removed 7 bases from V and 0 bases from J, with 17 bases in between. In DNA form, the CDR3 reads TGTGCCAGCACCCTATGGGGGGGGCTCAGCACAGATACGCAGTATTTT. Translating it yields CASTLWGGLSTDTQYF.

Concerning this clone itself: Germline is not matched at one junction end, which may reflect a read error. Other DNA sequences in this specimen translate into the identical CDR3. The gene calls are TRBV28 and TRBJ2-7; the match to TRBD1 covers 10 bases. CDR1 is MDHEN, CDR2 SYDVKM, per germline. This CDR3 spans 15 amino acids. The CDR3 nucleotides are TGTGCCAGCAGTTTAGGACCGGGACAGGGGTACGAGCAATACTTC. Its translation: CASSLGPGQGYEQYF.